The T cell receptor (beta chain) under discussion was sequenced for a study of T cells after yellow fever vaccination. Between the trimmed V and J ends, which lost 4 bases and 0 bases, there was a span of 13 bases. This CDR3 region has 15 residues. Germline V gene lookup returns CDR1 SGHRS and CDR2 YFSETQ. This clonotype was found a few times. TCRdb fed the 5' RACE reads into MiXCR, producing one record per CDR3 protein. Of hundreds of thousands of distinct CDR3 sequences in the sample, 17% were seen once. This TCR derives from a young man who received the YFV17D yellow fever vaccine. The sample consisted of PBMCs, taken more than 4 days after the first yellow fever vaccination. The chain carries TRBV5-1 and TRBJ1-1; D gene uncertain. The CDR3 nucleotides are TGCGCCAGCAGCCCGATGACAATAATGAACACTGAAGCTTTCTTT. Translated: CASSPMTIMNTEAFF.